The T cell receptor (beta chain) under discussion was sequenced for a study of T cells in women clearing cervical HPV infection. Produced via immunoSEQ multiplex PCR; TCRdb's table is partial and in-frame only. The sample data list 20,000 to 25,000 clones. CDR3 length: 13 residues. The V gene lost 4 bases and the J gene lost 6 bases, with 14 bases spanning the gap. Germline V CDR1 and CDR2: SGHRS, YFSETQ. About this clone itself: The sequence runs out 3 residues before the end of the CDR3; the remainder is reconstructed from the germline J gene.

The material sequenced was blood buffy coat. The origin of this receptor is a woman between 18 and 69 years old with a cervical HPV16 infection that either progressed to CIN3+ or cleared (not recorded which). V usage is TRBV5-1 and J usage is TRBJ2-7; a weak D match, TRBD1 (5 bases). The part of the CDR3 DNA that was read is TGCGCCAGCAGCGTTGACAGAACAATCGAG. Translation gives CASSVDRTIE. The complete CDR3 reads CASSVDRTIEQYF.